This is a list of T cell receptor beta chains from one sample in a study of blood T cell repertoires in COVID-19. Some clones are missing from TCRdb's copy, which holds only in-frame ones; the method was immunoSEQ multiplex PCR. The profile shows under 55,000 clones, approximately 85% of them singletons. Sequencing used peripheral blood. These receptors were obtained from a woman aged 80 or over with acute or convalescent COVID-19. Each CDR3 is given with its conserved first and last residue. Fields, in order: J gene, clone size, V gene, D gene, CDR3 protein, CDR3 DNA. The D gene is left open where the match is weak. Expanded clones get a size class; other rows say once, few or many, or leave the size out.

TRBJ2-5 | . | TRBV5-6 | . | CASSLGLEETQYF | TGTGCCAGCAGCTTGGGGTTGGAGGAGACCCAGTACTTC
TRBJ2-3 | . | TRBV18 | . | CASSPSRGGFTDTQYF | TGTGCCAGCTCACCAAGTAGGGGAGGCTTCACAGATACGCAGTATTTT
TRBJ2-1 | many | TRBV19 | . | CASSIRDYPSYNEQFF | TGTGCCAGTAGTATTCGCGACTATCCCTCCTACAATGAGCAGTTCTTC
TRBJ1-2 | . | TRBV18 | TRBD1 | CASSPWDRRNYGYTF | TGTGCCAGCTCACCCTGGGACAGGAGGAACTATGGCTACACCTTC
TRBJ1-2 | . | TRBV11-2 | . | CASSLDPGHPRGYTF | TGTGCCAGCAGCTTAGACCCTGGACACCCCCGTGGCTACACCTTC
TRBJ2-5 | once | TRBV5-8 | TRBD1 | CASSKGTGGQETQYF | TGTGCCAGCAGCAAGGGCACAGGGGGACAAGAGACCCAGTACTTC
TRBJ2-1 | . | TRBV28 | TRBD1 | CASSLPGGSNEQFF | TGTGCCAGCAGTTTACCAGGGGGCTCTAATGAGCAGTTCTTC
TRBJ1-4 | . | TRBV19 | TRBD1 | CASSGGQRNEKLFF | TGTGCCAGTAGTGGGGGACAGAGAAATGAAAAACTGTTTTTT
TRBJ2-1 | . | TRBV6-1 | . | CASSEAPLARYHGFF | TGTGCCAGCAGTGAAGCTCCCCTTGCCCGGTATCATGGGTTCTTC
TRBJ1-1 | . | TRBV11-3 | . | CASSNLGAEAFF | TGTGCCAGCAGCAATTTGGGAGCTGAAGCTTTCTTT
TRBJ2-7 | . | TRBV25-1 | . | CASSEDSGAYEQYF | TGTGCCAGCAGTGAAGACAGTGGAGCCTACGAGCAGTACTTC